This T cell receptor (beta chain) was identified in a study of control samples from healthy donors and cancer patients. Using immunoSEQ multiplex PCR, the repertoire was profiled, and TCRdb retains in-frame clones only, with some absent. The data hold under 150,000 clones, with roughly 86% observed a single time. Germline CDR1 and CDR2: MNHEY and SMNVEV (reference sequence). The germline V and J ends were trimmed by 2 bases and 5 bases, with 12 bases remaining between them. The CDR3 consists of 15 residues. The gene calls are TRBV27 and TRBJ2-2; TRBD2 might be the D (6 bases). The clonotype originates from a man aged 45-65 years with head and neck cancer. Material: PBMCs. CDR3 loop: CASSLNQGLTGELFF. The CDR3 nucleotides are TGTGCCAGCAGTTTAAATCAGGGACTGACCGGGGAGCTGTTTTTT.